This TCR beta chain was identified in a study of spatial heterogeneity in lung cancer. CDR1 is MNHEY, CDR2 SVGEGT, per germline. CDR3 length equals 16 residues. Trimming took 5 bases from V and 0 from J, leaving 14 bases between them. The time point was: sample taken at primary tumor resection. TCRdb re-derived calls from the 5' RACE reads in MiXCR, one entry per CDR3 protein. The repertoire holds around 87,000 distinct CDR3 sequences, with roughly 12% as singletons. The sequence was collected from a male donor with early-stage non-small cell lung cancer. The sample here was PBMCs, taken at surgery. This sequence joins TRBV6-2 or TRBV6-3 and TRBJ2-4; TRBD2 is a possible D gene (6 bases). The CDR3 nucleotides are TGTGCCAGCAGTCTTGGAGGGGCCCTAGCCAAAAACATTCAGTACTTC. Amino acid sequence: CASSLGGALAKNIQYF.